Sequencing of this T cell receptor beta chain was carried out in a study of T cells in Graves' hyperthyroidism and ophthalmopathy. V was clipped by 3 bases and J by 0 bases, with 3 bases between them. CDR3 length equals 13 residues. TCR beta CDR3 sequences were amplified from RNA transcripts. Primed by the HTBI set, a first-round RT-PCR was run on the TCR CDR3. MiXCR, applied by TCRdb to the multiplex PCR reads, yields one record per CDR3 protein. Here the sample spans 450,000 to 600,000 distinct CDR3 sequences, 11% to 15% being singletons. This clonotype was observed a few times. The receptor was derived from a woman aged 40 to 50 with Graves' hyperthyroidism. The sequencing sample was made of blood. This chain joins TRBV12-3 or TRBV12-4 and TRBJ1-3; D uncertain. The CDR3 protein is CASSFLSGNTIYF. Here the CDR3 DNA reads TGTGCCAGCAGTTTCCTCTCTGGAAACACCATATATTTT.